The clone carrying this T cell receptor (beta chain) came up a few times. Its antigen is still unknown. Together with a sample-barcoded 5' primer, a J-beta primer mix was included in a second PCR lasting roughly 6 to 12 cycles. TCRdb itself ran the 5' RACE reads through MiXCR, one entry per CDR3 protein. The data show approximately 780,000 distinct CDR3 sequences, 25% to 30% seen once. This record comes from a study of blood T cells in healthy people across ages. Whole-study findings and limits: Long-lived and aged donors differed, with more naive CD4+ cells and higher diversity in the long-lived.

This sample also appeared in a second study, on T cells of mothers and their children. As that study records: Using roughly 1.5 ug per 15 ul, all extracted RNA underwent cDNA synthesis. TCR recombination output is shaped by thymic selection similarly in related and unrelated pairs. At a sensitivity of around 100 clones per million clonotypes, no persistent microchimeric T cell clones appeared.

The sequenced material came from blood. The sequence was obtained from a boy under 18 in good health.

This CDR3 is CASRILALSREQYF. DNA of the CDR3: TGTGCCAGCAGAATACTAGCCCTTAGCCGCGAGCAGTACTTC. The rearrangement links TRBV11-2 to TRBJ2-7; the D gene is possibly TRBD2 (6 bases). The CDR3 runs 14 residues. Germline CDR1 SGHAT, CDR2 FQNNGV. Trimming shortened V by 6 bases and J by 6 bases, and 18 bases separated the two germline ends. Filled out from reference TRBV11-2 and TRBJ2-7, the complete variable domain reads EAGVAQSPRYKIIEKRQSVAFWCNPISGHATLYWYQQILGQGPKLLIQFQNNGVVDDSQLPKDRFSAERLKGVDSTLKIQPAKLEDSAVYLCASRILALSREQYFGPGTRLTVT.